This paragraph reports one TCR beta chain. Here the CDR3 omits its conserved ending phenylalanine or tryptophan, so a read error is the likely source. The limits of the CDR3 on the DNA are not certain, so only TCRdb's listed CDR3 is given. The source of the sample is a study of tumor and adjacent non-tumor tissue in lung cancer. Three rounds of nested PCR, following a modified ARM-PCR protocol, produced the TCRbeta library. TCRdb passed the multiplex PCR reads through MiXCR, listing each CDR3 protein once. Of about 68,000 distinct CDR3 sequences listed, about 61% are singletons. Ends included, the CDR3 has 16 residues. Germline lookup yields CDR1 SGHNT and CDR2 YENEEA. RNA was extracted from bulk tissue without any cell sorting.

This chain connects TRBV11-3 to TRBJ2-3; the DNA was not used to check the table's D call, TRBD2. This TCR came from a man between 50 and 59 years old with non-small cell lung cancer. The specimen sequenced was lung tumor tissue. The CDR3 loop reads CVSNPGTSGFADTQYL.